This is a list of T cell receptor beta chains from one sample in a study of shared clonotypes between healthy human individuals. Assay: immunoSEQ multiplex PCR; the TCRdb copy retains only in-frame clones and omits some. In the table there are more than 2 million clones, about 95% of which are singletons. The sample consisted of naive CD4+ T cells sorted from blood. The receptors were sampled from a man between 18 and 29 years old in good health. Both conserved end residues are part of each CDR3. A D gene is named only where the DNA matches it firmly. For some rows the clone size is stated as once, few or many, or as a class when expanded; others skip it.

>TRBJ2-1|TRBV29-1|-|TRBD1
CSVEDPGQRYNEQFF
TGCAGCGTTGAAGACCCGGGACAGAGATACAATGAGCAGTTCTTC
>TRBJ1-6|TRBV6-1|-|-
CASSGGTEYSPLHF
TGTGCCAGCAGTGGGGGGACCGAGTATTCACCCCTCCACTTT
>TRBJ2-3|TRBV6-1|-|-
CASSEGAAALNTDTQYF
TGTGCCAGCAGTGAGGGTGCCGCAGCCCTGAACACAGATACGCAGTATTTT
>TRBJ2-3|TRBV27|-|-
CASSLPPGPLDTQYF
TGTGCCAGCAGTCTCCCCCCGGGGCCACTGGATACGCAGTATTTT
>TRBJ2-6|TRBV4-3|-|-
CASSQRATEISGANVLTF
TGCGCCAGCAGCCAAAGGGCGACAGAGATTAGTGGGGCCAACGTCCTGACTTTC
>TRBJ2-7|TRBV18|-|-
CASSTGIIASYEQYF
TGTGCCAGCTCAACCGGGATTATAGCCTCCTACGAGCAGTACTTC
>TRBJ2-5|TRBV6-6|-|TRBD2
CASSYSTLAGETQYF
TGTGCCAGCAGTTACTCGACCCTAGCGGGGGAGACCCAGTACTTC
>TRBJ1-2|TRBV6-4|-|-
CASSAFGQSNYGYTF
TGTGCCAGCAGTGCCTTCGGACAGTCGAACTATGGCTACACCTTC
>TRBJ2-7|TRBV18|-|TRBD2
CASSSGLAGVTEQYF
TGTGCCAGCTCATCCGGACTAGCGGGAGTCACCGAGCAGTACTTC
>TRBJ2-3|TRBV7-9|-|TRBD1
CASSLTGTGSGDTQYF
TGTGCCAGCAGCTTAACCGGGACAGGCTCCGGGGATACGCAGTATTTT
>TRBJ2-1|TRBV28|-|-
CASSLGLADYNEQFF
TGTGCCAGCAGTTTAGGTTTAGCGGATTACAATGAGCAGTTCTTC
>TRBJ1-6|TRBV7-2|-|-
CASPGGAGNSPLHF
TGTGCCAGCCCCGGGGGGGCAGGAAATTCACCCCTCCACTTT
>TRBJ2-7|TRBV12-5|-|-
CASGTGEQYF
TGTGCTAGTGGCACAGGGGAGCAGTACTTC
>TRBJ2-7|TRBV28|-|-
CASSLYPEYEQYF
TGTGCCAGCAGTTTATATCCAGAGTACGAGCAGTACTTC
>TRBJ1-5|TRBV28|-|-
CASSGGGSNQPQHF
TGTGCCAGCAGTGGTGGGGGGAGCAATCAGCCCCAGCATTTT
>TRBJ1-5|TRBV9|-|-
CASSVGGGNQPQHF
TGTGCCAGCAGCGTAGGAGGGGGGAACCAGCCCCAGCATTTT
>TRBJ2-5|TRBV29-1|-|TRBD1
CSVDRTGQETQYF
TGCAGCGTAGACCGGACAGGACAAGAGACCCAGTACTTC
>TRBJ2-7|TRBV5-1|few|TRBD1
CASSFTGGYEQYF
TGCGCCAGCAGCTTTACAGGGGGATACGAGCAGTACTTC
>TRBJ2-7|TRBV5-6|-|TRBD1
CASSLGTGTYEQYF
TGTGCCAGCAGCTTGGGGACAGGCACCTACGAGCAGTACTTC
>TRBJ2-2|TRBV6-6|-|-
CASSKLAGGELFF
TGTGCCAGCAGCAAATTGGCGGGCGGGGAGCTGTTTTTT
>TRBJ2-2|TRBV7-9|-|TRBD1
CASSSYSGTANTGELFF
TGTGCCAGCAGCTCCTACTCCGGGACAGCGAACACCGGGGAGCTGTTTTTT
>TRBJ2-5|TRBV7-7|-|TRBD2
CASSPDGSGGQYF
TGTGCTAGCAGCCCCGACGGGAGCGGGGGCCAGTACTTC
>TRBJ1-5|TRBV6-1|-|TRBD1
CASNGQGNQPQHF
TGTGCCAGCAACGGACAGGGCAATCAGCCCCAGCATTTT
>TRBJ2-7|TRBV9|-|TRBD1
CASSVGGQGVYEQYF
TGTGCCAGCAGCGTAGGCGGACAGGGGGTCTACGAGCAGTACTTC
>TRBJ1-2|TRBV19|-|-
CASSPIDGKALNYGYTF
TGTGCCAGTAGTCCAATAGATGGGAAGGCCCTCAACTATGGCTACACCTTC
>TRBJ2-3|TRBV18|-|TRBD2
CASSPLLAGGPTDTQYF
TGTGCCAGCTCACCACTTCTAGCGGGGGGGCCCACAGATACGCAGTATTTT
>TRBJ2-2|TRBV10-1|-|TRBD2
CASKGTTAGELFF
TGCGCCAGCAAAGGGACTACCGCCGGGGAGCTGTTTTTT
>TRBJ2-1|TRBV10-3|-|-
CAISERQAGEQFF
TGTGCCATCAGTGAACGACAGGCCGGTGAGCAGTTCTTC
>TRBJ1-1|TRBV27|-|-
CASSLGRGLNAGPTEAFF
TGTGCCAGCAGTTTAGGTAGAGGTCTAAACGCCGGGCCCACTGAAGCTTTCTTT
>TRBJ2-1|TRBV28|-|-
CASSVSEAGSYNEQFF
TGTGCCAGCAGCGTCAGCGAAGCAGGTTCCTACAATGAGCAGTTCTTC
>TRBJ2-5|TRBV25-1|-|-
CASSEFDRPIGPETQYF
TGTGCCAGCAGTGAATTCGATAGACCCATAGGGCCAGAGACCCAGTACTTC
>TRBJ2-2|TRBV19|once|-
CASSIGWNTGELFF
TGTGCCAGTAGTATAGGTTGGAACACCGGGGAGCTGTTTTTT
>TRBJ1-2|TRBV5-4|-|-
CASSLVGIPGYGYTF
TGTGCCAGCAGCTTGGTGGGCATCCCTGGCTATGGCTACACCTTC
>TRBJ2-7|TRBV4-1|-|-
CASSQDRQGLPYEQYF
TGCGCCAGCAGCCAAGATAGGCAGGGTTTACCCTACGAGCAGTACTTC
>TRBJ1-2|TRBV6-1|-|-
CASSDGLYNYGYTF
TGTGCCAGCAGTGACGGCTTGTATAACTATGGCTACACCTTC
>TRBJ2-3|TRBV5-1|-|-
CASSWAGTDTQYF
TGCGCCAGCAGCTGGGCAGGGACAGATACGCAGTATTTT
>TRBJ2-1|TRBV10-3|once|TRBD1
CAISEDRGSNEQFF
TGTGCCATCAGTGAGGACAGGGGGTCCAATGAGCAGTTCTTC
>TRBJ2-2|TRBV5-4|once|TRBD2
CASSSSGTSSPGELFF
TGTGCCAGCAGCTCCTCCGGGACTAGCTCTCCCGGGGAGCTGTTTTTT
>TRBJ1-4|TRBV7-2|-|-
CASSQFDWDGEKLFF
TGTGCCAGCAGCCAATTTGACTGGGACGGTGAAAAACTGTTTTTT
>TRBJ1-4|TRBV28|-|TRBD1
CASRPIEDRGLRKLFF
TGTGCCAGCAGACCCATCGAGGACAGGGGATTACGAAAACTGTTTTTT
>TRBJ1-2|TRBV27|-|TRBD1
CASRKLGDSGNYGYTF
TGTGCCAGCAGAAAACTAGGGGACAGCGGTAACTATGGCTACACCTTC
>TRBJ2-2|TRBV28|-|-
CASSTRGAHTGELFF
TGTGCCAGCAGTACCCGTGGGGCCCACACCGGGGAGCTGTTTTTT
>TRBJ1-1|TRBV29-1|-|-
CSGRSGVNTEAFF
TGCAGCGGGAGATCGGGAGTGAACACTGAAGCTTTCTTT
>TRBJ1-2|TRBV18|few|-
CASSPPSGLYGYTF
TGTGCCAGCTCACCACCGTCAGGGCTCTATGGCTACACCTTC
>TRBJ1-2|TRBV10-3|-|-
CAISESGPTGGYGYTF
TGTGCCATCAGTGAGTCCGGGCCAACCGGGGGCTATGGCTACACCTTC
>TRBJ1-1|TRBV19|-|-
CASSTAGRGEAFF
TGTGCCAGTAGTACCGCTGGCCGGGGTGAAGCTTTCTTT